The next 9 T cell receptor beta chains were all read from a single sample in a study of shared T cell receptors in the human thymus. Assay used: immunoSEQ multiplex PCR; TCRdb lists only in-frame clones, some missing. Altogether hundreds of thousands of clones are present, 88% being singletons, with the ten largest covering 0.0085% to 0.012%. These records were also assigned to another study, of human thymus T cells.

Material for sequencing was thymocytes. The receptors shown here come from a boy in the first two years of life with a congenital heart defect.

The chain couples TRBV4-1 to TRBJ2-3; 7 nucleotides line up with TRBD2. CDR1 and CDR2 (germline): MGHRA, YSYEKL. V shed 1 base, J shed 8 bases, and the junction held 9 bases outside the gene matches. The CDR3 runs to 15 residues. CDR3 DNA: TGCGCCAGCAGCCAAGTGCCGGGAGGAGAGGCTACGCAGTATTTT. Protein product: CASSQVPGGEATQYF.

The V and J genes are TRBV19 and TRBJ1-1, with D unclear. Per germline, CDR1 LNHDA and CDR2 SQIVND (reference sequence). CDR3 length: 12 amino acids. Trimming removed 6 bases at V and 4 bases at J, with 9 bases between. The CDR3: CASREGGTEAFF. CDR3 sequence (DNA): TGTGCCAGTAGGGAGGGAGGCACTGAAGCTTTCTTT. Supplemented by reference TRBV19 and TRBJ1-1, the full variable domain reads DGGITQSPKYLFRKEGQNVTLSCEQNLNHDAMYWYRQDPGQGLRLIYYSQIVNDFQKGDIAEGYSVSREKKESFPLTVTSAQKNPTAFYLCASREGGTEAFFGQGTRLTVV.

The V and J genes are TRBV27 and TRBJ2-7; TRBD2 agrees at 11 bases. Trimming took 5 bases from V and 1 from J; bases not matched to a gene: 13. The CDR3 covers 18 residues. Germline lookup yields CDR1 MNHEY and CDR2 SMNVEV (reference sequence). The CDR3 sequence: CASSPHPRTSGHSYEQYF. In nucleotides, the CDR3 is TGTGCCAGCAGTCCCCACCCACGGACTAGCGGGCATTCCTACGAGCAGTACTTC.

The count of this clone is one. The genes are TRBV7-9 and TRBJ2-3, with TRBD1 as a possible D gene (5 bases). The V end was cut by 1 base, the J end by 0 bases, with 11 bases between. The CDR3 has 16 amino acids. From germline, CDR1 is SEHNR and CDR2 FQNEAQ (reference sequence). The CDR3 DNA sequence: TGTGCCAGCAGCTTAGGGGGCCGGATTAGCACAGATACGCAGTATTTT. It is translated as CASSLGGRISTDTQYF.

This chain uses TRBV5-6 with TRBJ2-1; D might be TRBD1 (6 bases). From germline, CDR1 is SGHDT and CDR2 YYEEEE. Trimming took 2 bases from V and 2 from J, leaving 14 bases between them. There are 16 residues in the CDR3. The CDR3 spells CASSLGSRDTYNEQFF. For the CDR3, the DNA is TGTGCCAGCAGCTTAGGCAGCCGGGACACCTACAATGAGCAGTTCTTC.

This chain connects TRBV10-3 to TRBJ1-1; D may be TRBD1 (6 bases). V dropped 10 bases and J dropped 1 base, with 10 bases sitting between them. The germline V gene has CDR1 ENHRY and CDR2 SYGVKD. The CDR3 totals 12 residues. DNA for the CDR3: TGTGCCACCGGACAGCGGAACACTGAAGCTTTCTTT. Its protein is CATGQRNTEAFF.

This chain connects TRBV6-6 to TRBJ2-1; tentatively, D is TRBD2 (6 bases). The CDR3 length is 15 residues. V lost 5 bases and J 2 bases, leaving 13 bases between the germline ends. Germline V lookup: CDR1 MNHNY, CDR2 SVGAGI (reference sequence). The CDR3 DNA follows: TGTGCCAGCAGTCCCCCTGGGGGGACCTACAATGAGCAGTTCTTC. It specifies CASSPPGGTYNEQFF.

This chain links TRBV15 with TRBJ2-2; D is perhaps TRBD2 (6 bases). V dropped 0 bases and J dropped 5 bases, with 16 bases sitting between them. The CDR3 extends over 17 amino acids. CDR1 LNHNV and CDR2 YYDKDF come from the germline V gene (reference sequence). CDR3 nucleotide sequence: TGTGCCACCAGCAGAGATTTCGGGGGAAAGATGACCGGGGAGCTGTTTTTT. Translated: CATSRDFGGKMTGELFF.

This chain links TRBV2 with TRBJ2-3; TRBD1 aligns across 8 bases. This CDR3 spans 17 amino acids. V lost 5 bases, J lost 2 bases, and 12 bases stayed unmatched. Germline V lookup: CDR1 SNHLY, CDR2 FYNNEI. The CDR3 sequence: CASSQGVPGGPTDTQYF. The CDR3 DNA reads TGTGCCAGCAGTCAGGGAGTGCCAGGGGGCCCCACAGATACGCAGTATTTT. Using reference TRBV2 and TRBJ2-3 for the parts outside the CDR3, the full variable domain is EPEVTQTPSHQVTQMGQEVILRCVPISNHLYFYWYRQILGQKVEFLVSFYNNEISEKSEIFDDQFSVERPDGSNFTLKIRSTKLEDSAMYFCASSQGVPGGPTDTQYFGPGTRLTVL.